The sequence of this T cell receptor beta chain was determined in a study of CD8 T cells in Susac syndrome. Overall study results and limits: A relatively small number of individuals underwent TCR sequencing and HLA analysis.

In blood CD8+ and CD4+ T cells, TCR beta underwent sequencing. After extraction with the RNeasy kit, roughly 0.45 to 1 ug of the RNA was reverse transcribed using random hexamers. MiXCR was run by TCRdb on the immunoSEQ multiplex PCR reads, yielding one entry per CDR3 protein. The sample has some 180,000 distinct CDR3 sequences, approximately 93% seen once. The CDR3 length is 14 residues. The J segment lost 3 bases and the V segment lost 7 bases, leaving 6 bases of the junction unmatched. CDR1 is SNHLY, CDR2 FYNNEI, per germline. A word on this clonotype: The antigen is not known.

The TCR originated in a human donor in good health. Material: CD4+ T cells from PBMCs. This chain uses TRBV2 with TRBJ1-1; TRBD1 matches at 9 bases. CDR3 loop: CASTRTGEDTEAFF. CDR3 sequence (DNA): TGTGCCAGCACCAGGACAGGGGAAGACACTGAAGCTTTCTTT.